A selection of T cell receptor beta chains follows, all from one sample in a study of blood T cell repertoires in COVID-19. Using immunoSEQ multiplex PCR, the repertoire was profiled, and TCRdb retains in-frame clones only, with some absent. Altogether 330,000 or so clones are present, about 90% being singletons, with the ten largest covering around 3%. The specimen was PBMCs or T cells enriched from blood (not recorded which). These receptors were collected from a woman aged 25 to 45 who had recovered from COVID-19. CDR3s leave out the opening cysteine and the closing phenylalanine or tryptophan.

v_call: TRBV27; cdr3_length: 12; cdr3_aa: ASNPGQAPDEQY
v_call: TRBV6-5; cdr3_length: 11; cdr3_aa: ASNAGVEYEQY
v_call: TRBV14; cdr3_length: 15; cdr3_aa: ASSQDRLAGLPHEQF
v_call: TRBV19; cdr3_length: 13; cdr3_aa: ASTYRGAGSQPQH
v_call: TRBV27; cdr3_length: 10; cdr3_aa: ASSRGGTEAF
v_call: TRBV28; cdr3_length: 13; cdr3_aa: ASHQGGQGTEKLF
v_call: TRBV6-5; cdr3_length: 14; cdr3_aa: ASSSPTSGSYNEQF
v_call: TRBV7-2; cdr3_length: 16; cdr3_aa: ASSPGKAGLAGNNEQF
v_call: TRBV2; cdr3_length: 14; cdr3_aa: ASSEPGLAGINEQF
v_call: TRBV5-1; cdr3_length: 12; cdr3_aa: ASSLAGGTYEQY
v_call: TRBV4-1; cdr3_length: 17; cdr3_aa: ASSQDTPLQLDRVYEQY
v_call: TRBV7-9; cdr3_length: 12; cdr3_aa: ASTISRGGNEQF
v_call: TRBV19; cdr3_length: 12; cdr3_aa: ASSIGTPTYGYT
v_call: TRBV3-1/TRBV3-2; cdr3_length: 13; cdr3_aa: ASSQVDRGGSPLH
v_call: TRBV6-5; cdr3_length: 12; cdr3_aa: ASSQSGSSDTQY
v_call: TRBV12-5; cdr3_length: 15; cdr3_aa: ASGLVQILPNTGELF
v_call: TRBV27; cdr3_length: 12; cdr3_aa: ASSLQGMNTEAF
v_call: TRBV9; cdr3_length: 11; cdr3_aa: ASSVDTDYGYT
v_call: TRBV2; cdr3_length: 11; cdr3_aa: ASRWEQGSIQY
v_call: TRBV20-1; cdr3_length: 9; cdr3_aa: SNARRIEQF
v_call: TRBV19; cdr3_length: 13; cdr3_aa: ASRPGEGVQTAPY
v_call: TRBV5-1; cdr3_length: 15; cdr3_aa: ASSRGTGRSGANVLT
v_call: TRBV5-1; cdr3_length: 11; cdr3_aa: ASSGGTADTQY